This T cell receptor beta chain was documented in a study of blood T cells in healthy people across ages. Germline CDR1 reads DFQATT; CDR2 reads SNEGSKA (reference sequence). With V trimmed by 4 bases and J by 2 bases, 5 bases remained unmatched. This CDR3 contains 15 residues. Then a second PCR, running roughly 7 to 11 cycles, was carried out with a sample-barcoded 5' primer and a J-beta primer mix. TCRdb reprocessed the 5' RACE reads via MiXCR and lists one record per CDR3 protein. Seen here are roughly 500,000 distinct CDR3 sequences, 25% to 30% observed once, and the top ten hold around a sixth. This sequence originates from a woman in her 70s in good health. The specimen sequenced was blood. The rearrangement joins TRBV20-1 to TRBJ2-3; TRBD2 aligns across 11 bases. Here the CDR3 DNA reads TGCAGTGCTATTCCTAGCGGGGGGATCACAGATACGCAGTATTTT. Residues: CSAIPSGGITDTQYF.